This T cell receptor (beta chain) was sequenced during a study of blood T cell repertoires in COVID-19 (dated by TCRdb to the early 2020s). At the level of the whole study: Samples from collaborators originated in the United States, Italy and Spain and spanned both the acute and convalescent phases of COVID-19. The repertoires were released in a freely available public database intended as a resource for research on the immune response to SARS-CoV-2. Subjects who had been exposed to COVID-19, were actively infected with it, or had recovered from it provided the deeply sampled blood TCRbeta repertoires that made up the dataset. Nearly every sample came with metadata listing a de-identified subject ID, COVID-19 status, age in years and sex. The samples were drawn from two sources: the first 160 participants of the ongoing ImmuneRACE study, and 1,000 to 1,500 subjects contributed by 6 global collaborators. The material from the prospective study consisted of cDNA or gDNA derived from T cells, B-cell-depleted T cells, or PBMCs. Where available, HLA class I and class II types were taken from metadata supplied by the sample provider and were not determined by assay-based typing. The investigation overall reported the following: Clinical and demographic metadata were provided uncurated, with the amount varying by source and participant.

For this clone: There is no known antigen for this receptor. Per-nucleotide qualities are absent, and no much larger clonotype sits a single base away.

TCRbeta CDR3 regions were amplified from genomic DNA by means of the immunoSEQ Assay, a bias-controlled multiplex PCR. The source study handled its data this way. Nucleated cell counts per sample were estimated from amplification of reference gene primers within the assay. To quantify the absolute abundance of each unique TCRbeta CDR3 rearrangement, sequence reads were collapsed and filtered. For each sample, productive Simpson clonality was calculated as the square root of Simpson's diversity index across productive rearrangements. The table was pulled from immuneACCESS by TCRdb, which kept in-frame rearrangements only. Such tables lose some clones; where checked, under half of the loss comes from unresolved V genes, and the rest has no known cause. Clone size and the V and J calls come from that table; the DNA yielded D and trimming. This sample is represented by about 220,000 clones; around 83% of them were singletons. In total, the top ten clones hold approximately 6.5% of the sample.

Participants in the prospective study were enrolled through a virtual design, were aged about 18 to 100 years, and lived in fewer than 30 United States geographic areas. In the prospective study, cohorts were assigned on the basis of participant-reported clinical history obtained from a screening survey and a study questionnaire. For ImmuneRACE Cohort 3, a participant was defined as recovered based on two consecutive negative NP/OP PCR tests, clearance by a healthcare professional, or resolution of symptoms. In the prospective study, whole blood, serum and a nasopharyngeal or oropharyngeal swab were collected from each participant by mobile phlebotomists. Prospective study participants could optionally give additional blood draws and questionnaires over a roughly 2-month period. Before DNA extraction, prospective study blood samples were shipped either frozen or at room temperature. The clonotype comes from a woman between 40 and 50 years old who had recovered from COVID-19. The sequencing sample was made of PBMCs or T cells enriched from blood (not recorded which).

The CDR3 here reads CASSAHLSGELFF. The bases read TGTGCCAGCAGCGCCCACCTTAGCGGGGAGCTGTTTTTT. Rearrangement joined TRBV5-4 to TRBJ2-2; the D gene cannot be resolved reliably. The trim is 4 bases for V and 7 bases for J, with a gap of 11 bases between the germline ends. The CDR3 measures 13 amino acids from cysteine to phenylalanine. Left in the record is the CDR3 DNA by itself, 39 bases read in frame from the first base. From the germline V gene (reference sequence), CDR1 is SGHNT and CDR2 is YYREEE.